The 26 T cell receptor beta chains presented below share a single source sample, sequenced in a study of blood T cell repertoires in COVID-19. Here immunoSEQ multiplex PCR was the method, and the copy in TCRdb shows in-frame clones only, minus some. Among 150,000 to 170,000 clones listed, approximately 80% were seen once. The specimen was peripheral blood. The source is a woman aged 55 to 70 with acute or convalescent COVID-19.

This clone showed up just a few times. Within the sample, other DNA sequences also encode this same CDR3. The J gene is TRBJ1-5, the V gene TRBV6-1; 8 bases map to TRBD1. Germline V CDR1 and CDR2: MNHNS, SASEGT. The CDR3 is made up of 15 amino acids. After removal of 2 bases from V and 7 bases from J, the junction contained 7 bases not matched to a gene. Here the CDR3 DNA reads TGTGCCAGCAGTGAACGAGGACAGGGACACCAGCCCCAGCATTTT. Translating gives CASSERGQGHQPQHF.

The chain recombines TRBV29-1 with TRBJ1-5; tentatively, D is TRBD1 (5 bases). Per germline, CDR1 SQVTM and CDR2 ANQGSEA. The CDR3 totals 12 residues. V lost 6 bases and J lost 1, with 7 bases in between. CDR3 loop: CSVGASNQPQHF. The CDR3 region has the DNA TGCAGCGTAGGGGCAAGCAATCAGCCCCAGCATTTT.

The rearrangement uses TRBV15 and TRBJ2-7; 7 positions agree with TRBD1. The CDR3 consists of 15 residues. After removal of 0 bases from V and 1 base from J, the junction contained 3 bases not matched to a gene. CDR1 is LNHNV and CDR2 is YYDKDF in the germline V gene (reference sequence). This CDR3 is CATSRERTGSYEQYF. The DNA for the CDR3 is TGTGCCACCAGCAGAGAGAGGACAGGTTCCTACGAGCAGTACTTC.

The chain joins TRBV28 to TRBJ1-3; the D gene is possibly TRBD1 (6 bases). This CDR3 has 16 residues. CDR1 and CDR2 from the germline V gene are MDHEN and SYDVKM. Trimming took 5 bases from V and 1 from J, leaving 15 bases between them. CDR3 bases: TGTGCCAGCAGTCCGAGGGGGGGGTTGTCTGGAAACACCATATATTTT. Its protein is CASSPRGGLSGNTIYF. The whole variable domain, remainder taken from reference TRBV28 and TRBJ1-3, is DVKVTQSSRYLVKRTGEKVFLECVQDMDHENMFWYRQDPGLGLRLIYFSYDVKMKEKGDIPEGYSVSREKKERFSLILESASTNQTSMYLCASSPRGGLSGNTIYFGEGSWLTVV.

This rearrangement joins TRBV4-1 to TRBJ2-1; possible D gene TRBD2, 5 bases. The CDR3 sequence is 14 residues long. The ends were cut back, 4 bases at V and 7 bases at J, with 14 bases in the middle. Germline CDR1 and CDR2: MGHRA and YSYEKL. CDR3 sequence (DNA): TGCGCCAGCAGCCTTATACGGGGTCAAAATGAGCAGTTCTTC. It is translated as CASSLIRGQNEQFF.

The chain links TRBV4-2 to TRBJ1-5; 9 nucleotides match TRBD1. The CDR3 is 16 residues long. Germline V gives CDR1 LGHNA, CDR2 YNFKEQ. The J segment lost 6 bases and the V segment lost 4 bases, leaving 10 bases of the junction unmatched. CDR3 sequence reads: CASSPGDRDPSQPQHF. In DNA, the CDR3 is TGTGCCAGCAGCCCGGGGGACAGGGATCCGTCTCAGCCCCAGCATTTT.

The V call is TRBV15, the J call TRBJ2-5; D might be TRBD2 (5 bases). Germline values: CDR1 LNHNV, CDR2 YYDKDF (reference sequence). The CDR3 loop spans 15 amino acids. V lost 1 base and J lost 2, with 11 bases in between. The CDR3 loop reads CATSRGEGIQETQYF. The CDR3 nucleotides read TGTGCCACCAGCAGAGGTGAGGGTATACAAGAGACCCAGTACTTC.

The gene calls are TRBV24-1 and TRBJ2-1; weak D call: TRBD1 (5 bases). The CDR3 loop spans 15 amino acids. In germline, CDR1 is KGHDR, CDR2 SFDVKD. V gave up 0 bases and J gave up 7 bases, with 12 bases separating them. The CDR3 DNA follows: TGTGCCACCAGTGATTTGTTAAGCAGGGAAAATGAGCAGTTCTTC. The encoded protein is CATSDLLSRENEQFF.

V gene TRBV7-9 combines with J gene TRBJ1-6; D not resolved. From germline, CDR1 is SEHNR and CDR2 FQNEAQ (reference sequence). With 5 bases removed from V and 0 bases from J, the gap between germline ends came to 11 bases. The CDR3 has 16 amino acids. CDR3 residues: CASSQRASSYNSPLHF. DNA for the CDR3: TGTGCCAGCAGCCAGAGGGCGAGCTCCTATAATTCACCCCTCCACTTT.

This clone was seen only a few times. The V gene is TRBV19, the J gene TRBJ1-2; TRBD1 agrees at 7 bases. The junction had 4 bases not matched to a gene; V was cut back by 3 bases and J by 6 bases. CDR3 length: 13 residues. Germline V gene data show CDR1 as LNHDA and CDR2 as SQIVND (reference sequence). CDR3 DNA sequence: TGTGCCAGTAGTATTGGAGGGGGCAATGGCTACACCTTC. Protein: CASSIGGGNGYTF.

CDR3 sequence: CASSYGTSGGTYEQYF. The CDR3 region has the DNA TGTGCCAGCAGTTACGGGACTAGCGGGGGAACCTACGAGCAGTACTTC. The chain has TRBV6-5 and TRBJ2-7, with 14 positions matching TRBD2. The CDR3 runs to 16 residues. The germline V gene encodes CDR1 MNHEY and CDR2 SVGAGI. V was clipped by 2 bases and J by 2 bases; unmatched bases: 2.

The chain uses TRBV13 and TRBJ1-2, with D possibly matching TRBD1 (6 bases). Deletions cut 3 bases from V and 0 bases from J, with 11 bases between. This CDR3 has 15 residues. In germline, CDR1 is PRHDT, CDR2 FYEKMQ (reference sequence). The CDR3: CASSFSPGANYGYTF. CDR3 DNA: TGTGCCAGCAGCTTCTCCCCAGGGGCTAACTATGGCTACACCTTC. The full variable domain, with the rest looked up from reference TRBV13 and TRBJ1-2, is AAGVIQSPRHLIKEKRETATLKCYPIPRHDTVYWYQQGPGQDPQFLISFYEKMQSDKGSIPDRFSAQQFSDYHSELNMSSLELGDSALYFCASSFSPGANYGYTFGSGTRLTVV.

This clone has only one observation. This chain links TRBV5-4 with TRBJ2-3; possibly TRBD1 for D (6 bases). This CDR3 contains 14 residues. CDR1 and CDR2 from the germline V gene are SGHNT and YYREEE (reference sequence). The V and J ends lost 2 bases and 4 bases respectively, with 11 bases between them. The CDR3 coding sequence is TGTGCCAGCAGCTTTAGGACAGAGGCAGATACGCAGTATTTT. It translates to CASSFRTEADTQYF.

This chain uses TRBV14 with TRBJ1-4, with TRBD1 as a possible D gene (6 bases). This CDR3 has 14 residues. V lost 4 bases to trimming and J lost 12 bases, with 18 bases between them. In germline, CDR1 is SGHDN, CDR2 FVKESK. CDR3 in DNA: TGTGCCAGCAGCCCCCTCGGGGGGCGCCTGGAACTGTTTTTT. It translates to CASSPLGGRLELFF.

The DNA for the CDR3 is TGTGCCAGCACCTCACCTGAAACAGGGTATGGCTACACCTTC. It is translated as CASTSPETGYGYTF. V gene TRBV7-9 combines with J gene TRBJ1-2; perhaps TRBD1 as D (6 bases). The CDR3 runs to 14 residues. CDR1 and CDR2 from the germline V gene are SEHNR and FQNEAQ (reference sequence). The V end lost 7 bases, the J end lost 5 bases, and 17 bases lay between the germline ends.

J is TRBJ1-4 and V is TRBV6-5, with unresolved D. Germline V gene lookup returns CDR1 MNHEY and CDR2 SVGAGI. V was cut by 2 bases and J by 11 bases, with 15 bases left in between. This CDR3 contains 14 residues. The CDR3 is CASSYDSRPRKLFF. The CDR3 DNA reads TGTGCCAGCAGTTACGATTCCAGGCCTCGTAAACTGTTTTTT.

V and J are TRBV30 and TRBJ1-5; 9 bases agree with TRBD1. V lost 2 bases, J lost 4 bases, and 6 bases stayed unmatched. Per germline, CDR1 GTSNPN and CDR2 SVGIG (reference sequence). The CDR3 contains 15 residues. The CDR3 nucleotides are TGTGCCTGGAGTAGAGACAGGGGGATGAATCAGCCCCAGCATTTT. Encoded protein: CAWSRDRGMNQPQHF.

This rearrangement joins TRBV3-1 (or the pseudogene TRBV3-2) to TRBJ2-3, with D maybe TRBD2 (5 bases). CDR1 and CDR2 (germline): LGHDT, YNNKEL (reference sequence). V gave up 2 bases and J gave up 6 bases, with 12 bases separating them. The CDR3 loop spans 14 amino acids. The CDR3 spells CASSQMGRGDTQYF. CDR3 nucleotides: TGTGCCAGCAGCCAAATGGGTAGAGGGGATACGCAGTATTTT.

The chain recombines TRBV5-1 with TRBJ2-1; TRBD2 aligns across 7 bases. The J segment lost 9 bases and the V segment lost 4 bases, leaving 4 bases of the junction unmatched. Germline CDR1 SGHRS, CDR2 YFSETQ. The CDR3 is made up of 12 amino acids. The CDR3 DNA follows: TGCGCCAGCAGCATGCGGGGGAGTGAGCAGTTCTTC. Its translation is CASSMRGSEQFF.

The chain links TRBV19 to TRBJ1-4; D not certain. CDR3 size: 14 residues. Trimming took off 7 bases at V and 8 bases at J, with 17 bases between the two ends. Germline values: CDR1 LNHDA, CDR2 SQIVND (reference sequence). In DNA, the CDR3 is TGTGCCAGTACCCCTTCTCCGGGGAACGAAAAACTGTTTTTT. The encoded protein is CASTPSPGNEKLFF.

This clone occurred once. V usage is TRBV28 and J usage is TRBJ2-3, with 8 nucleotides matching TRBD1. CDR1 is MDHEN and CDR2 is SYDVKM in the germline V gene. Losses at the gene ends were 4 bases for V and 3 bases for J; bases not matched to a gene: 6. The CDR3 totals 15 residues. In nucleotides, the CDR3 is TGTGCCAGCAGTTCAGGGGGCGGAGGTACAGATACGCAGTATTTT. As protein: CASSSGGGGTDTQYF.

This chain links TRBV11-1 with TRBJ1-5; TRBD1 is a possible D gene (6 bases). This CDR3 spans 13 amino acids. Per the germline V gene, CDR1 is SGHAT and CDR2 is FQDESV (reference sequence). With 5 bases removed from V and 3 bases from J, the gap between germline ends came to 8 bases. CDR3 sequence (DNA): TGTGCCAGCAGCCGGACAGACAATCAGCCCCAGCATTTT. Protein sequence: CASSRTDNQPQHF.

The chain joins TRBV5-1 to TRBJ1-6, with D tentatively TRBD1 (5 bases). The germline V and J ends were trimmed by 4 bases and 0 bases, with 11 bases remaining between them. Per germline, CDR1 SGHRS and CDR2 YFSETQ. This CDR3 comprises 16 residues. The CDR3 DNA sequence: TGCGCCAGCAGCGGGGCCTCCGTCTCCTATAATTCACCCCTCCACTTT. Protein sequence: CASSGASVSYNSPLHF. Variable domain in full (rest from reference TRBV5-1 and TRBJ1-6): KAGVTQTPRYLIKTRGQQVTLSCSPISGHRSVSWYQQTPGQGLQFLFEYFSETQRNKGNFPGRFSGRQFSNSRSEMNVSTLELGDSALYLCASSGASVSYNSPLHFGNGTRLTVT.

This chain uses TRBV27 with TRBJ1-1; possibly TRBD1 for D (5 bases). CDR1 and CDR2 from the germline V gene are MNHEY and SMNVEV (reference sequence). This CDR3 contains 14 residues. Trimming removed 3 bases at V and 1 base at J, with 9 bases between. DNA of the CDR3: TGTGCCAGCAGTTTGATGGGGGGGAACACTGAAGCTTTCTTT. This sequence encodes CASSLMGGNTEAFF.

The chain is built from TRBV14 and TRBJ2-5; 14 bases are shared with TRBD2. Germline V gives CDR1 SGHDN, CDR2 FVKESK. The CDR3 covers 17 residues. J lost 4 bases, V lost 4 bases, and 8 bases had no gene match. CDR3 sequence reads: CASSPPGTSGGGETQYF. The CDR3 DNA sequence: TGTGCCAGCAGCCCCCCCGGGACTAGCGGGGGTGGAGAGACCCAGTACTTC.

This sequence joins TRBV11-2 and TRBJ1-2; 9 nucleotides align to TRBD1. With V trimmed by 2 bases and J by 7 bases, 11 bases remained unmatched. The CDR3 runs to 16 residues. Germline-derived CDR1 and CDR2 are SGHAT and FQNNGV. CDR3 residues: CASSLPSGTGRSGYTF. CDR3 sequence (DNA): TGTGCCAGCAGCTTACCCTCCGGGACAGGGCGATCTGGCTACACCTTC.